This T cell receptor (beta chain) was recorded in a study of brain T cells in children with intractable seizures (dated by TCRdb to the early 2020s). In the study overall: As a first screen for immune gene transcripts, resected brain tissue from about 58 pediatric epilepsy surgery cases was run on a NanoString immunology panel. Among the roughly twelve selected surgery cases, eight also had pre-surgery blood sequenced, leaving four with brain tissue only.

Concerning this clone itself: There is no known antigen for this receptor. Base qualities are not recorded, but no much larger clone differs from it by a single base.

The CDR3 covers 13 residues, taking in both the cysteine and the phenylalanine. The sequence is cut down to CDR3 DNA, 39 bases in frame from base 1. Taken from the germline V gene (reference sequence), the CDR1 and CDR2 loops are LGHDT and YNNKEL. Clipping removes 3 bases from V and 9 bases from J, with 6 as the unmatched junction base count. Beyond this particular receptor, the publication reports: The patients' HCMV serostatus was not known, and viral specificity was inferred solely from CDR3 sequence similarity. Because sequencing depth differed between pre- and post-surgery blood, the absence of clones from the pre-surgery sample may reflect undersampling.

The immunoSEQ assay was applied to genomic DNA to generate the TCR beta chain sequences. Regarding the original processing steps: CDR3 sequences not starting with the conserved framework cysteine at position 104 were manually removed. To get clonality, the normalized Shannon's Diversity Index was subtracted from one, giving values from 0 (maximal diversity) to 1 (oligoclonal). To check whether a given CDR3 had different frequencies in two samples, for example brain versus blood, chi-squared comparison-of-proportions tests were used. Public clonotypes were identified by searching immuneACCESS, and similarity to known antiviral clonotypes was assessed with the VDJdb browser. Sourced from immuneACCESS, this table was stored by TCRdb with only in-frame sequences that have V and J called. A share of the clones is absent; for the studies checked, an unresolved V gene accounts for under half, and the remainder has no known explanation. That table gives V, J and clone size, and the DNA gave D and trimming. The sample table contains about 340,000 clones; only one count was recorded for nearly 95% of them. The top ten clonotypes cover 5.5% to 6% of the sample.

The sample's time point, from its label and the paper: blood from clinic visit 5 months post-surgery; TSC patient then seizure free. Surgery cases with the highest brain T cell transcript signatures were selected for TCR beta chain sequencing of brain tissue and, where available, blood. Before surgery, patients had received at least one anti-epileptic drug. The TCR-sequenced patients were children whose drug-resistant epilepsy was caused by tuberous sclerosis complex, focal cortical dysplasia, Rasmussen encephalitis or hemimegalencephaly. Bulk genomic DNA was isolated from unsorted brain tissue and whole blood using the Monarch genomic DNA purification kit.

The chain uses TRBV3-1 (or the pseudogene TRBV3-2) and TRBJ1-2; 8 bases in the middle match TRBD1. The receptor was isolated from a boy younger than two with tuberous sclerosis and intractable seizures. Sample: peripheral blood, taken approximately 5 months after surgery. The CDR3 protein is CASSHGGQGSYTF. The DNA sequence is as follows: TGTGCCAGCAGCCATGGAGGACAGGGTAGCTACACCTTC.